Listed below are T cell receptor beta chains from one sample, sequenced in a study of cytomegalovirus exposure and HLA in healthy donors. TCRdb's table, derived via immunoSEQ multiplex PCR, lists solely in-frame clones and lacks some. The data show about 110,000 clones, about 88% seen once. The sample taken for sequencing was PBMCs. The receptors here all came from a woman between 18 and 30 years old in good health and CMV-seropositive. CDR3s include the opening cysteine and the closing phenylalanine or tryptophan. Each record gives: D gene, V gene, J gene, clone size, CDR3 protein, CDR3 DNA. D genes are given only for firm matches. The listing skips clone size in some rows; elsewhere it reads once, few, many or a size class.

D gene: NA
V gene: TRBV2
J gene: TRBJ2-1
clone size: NA
CDR3 protein: CASSEDRDVNEQFF
CDR3 DNA: TGTGCCAGCAGTGAAGACAGGGACGTTAATGAGCAGTTCTTC

D gene: NA
V gene: TRBV9
J gene: TRBJ2-2
clone size: NA
CDR3 protein: CASSDRVAGELFF
CDR3 DNA: TGTGCCAGCAGCGACAGGGTCGCCGGGGAGCTGTTTTTT

D gene: TRBD1
V gene: TRBV28
J gene: TRBJ1-2
clone size: NA
CDR3 protein: CASSPGTGQGIYGYTF
CDR3 DNA: TGTGCCAGCAGCCCTGGGACAGGGCAAGGAATCTATGGCTACACCTTC

D gene: TRBD1
V gene: TRBV2
J gene: TRBJ1-1
clone size: NA
CDR3 protein: CASSGDRGTEAFF
CDR3 DNA: TGTGCCAGCAGTGGGGACAGGGGCACTGAAGCTTTCTTT

D gene: NA
V gene: TRBV28
J gene: TRBJ1-1
clone size: NA
CDR3 protein: CASSPPQNTEAFF
CDR3 DNA: TGTGCCAGCAGCCCCCCCCAGAACACTGAAGCTTTCTTT

D gene: TRBD1
V gene: TRBV5-4
J gene: TRBJ2-5
clone size: few
CDR3 protein: CASSAGQGKGETQYF
CDR3 DNA: TGTGCCAGCAGCGCGGGACAGGGGAAGGGAGAGACCCAGTACTTC

D gene: TRBD1
V gene: TRBV10-3
J gene: TRBJ1-6
clone size: NA
CDR3 protein: CAISDRGTGESPLHF
CDR3 DNA: TGTGCCATCAGTGATCGTGGGACAGGGGAGTCACCCCTCCACTTT

D gene: NA
V gene: TRBV9
J gene: TRBJ1-5
clone size: NA
CDR3 protein: CASSVAGSNQPQHF
CDR3 DNA: TGTGCCAGCAGCGTAGCGGGTAGCAATCAGCCCCAGCATTTT

D gene: NA
V gene: TRBV7-8
J gene: TRBJ1-5
clone size: NA
CDR3 protein: CASSLQGSSNQPQHF
CDR3 DNA: TGTGCCAGCAGCTTACAGGGGAGCAGCAATCAGCCCCAGCATTTT

D gene: NA
V gene: TRBV11-1
J gene: TRBJ2-5
clone size: NA
CDR3 protein: CASSLRSGKKRETQYF
CDR3 DNA: TGTGCCAGCAGCTTACGTTCAGGGAAAAAGCGAGAGACCCAGTACTTC

D gene: TRBD1
V gene: TRBV27
J gene: TRBJ1-5
clone size: NA
CDR3 protein: CASSETRGTQPQHF
CDR3 DNA: TGTGCCAGCAGTGAGACCAGGGGGACTCAGCCCCAGCATTTT

D gene: NA
V gene: TRBV5-6
J gene: TRBJ2-6
clone size: NA
CDR3 protein: CASSLFSGSGANVLTF
CDR3 DNA: TGTGCCAGCAGCTTGTTTTCAGGGTCAGGGGCCAACGTCCTGACTTTC

D gene: NA
V gene: TRBV4-1
J gene: TRBJ1-4
clone size: NA
CDR3 protein: CASSQENRINEKLFF
CDR3 DNA: TGCGCCAGCAGCCAAGAAAACAGAATAAATGAAAAACTGTTTTTT

D gene: NA
V gene: TRBV18
J gene: TRBJ1-2
clone size: NA
CDR3 protein: CASSPTGDYGYTF
CDR3 DNA: TGTGCCAGCTCACCAACAGGAGACTATGGCTACACCTTC

D gene: NA
V gene: TRBV19
J gene: TRBJ1-5
clone size: NA
CDR3 protein: CASTLTAYSNQPQHF
CDR3 DNA: TGTGCCTCTACTTTGACAGCCTATAGCAATCAGCCCCAGCATTTT

D gene: NA
V gene: TRBV6-1
J gene: TRBJ1-5
clone size: once
CDR3 protein: CATQLGFREPQHF
CDR3 DNA: TGTGCCACACAACTAGGGTTTAGGGAGCCCCAGCATTTT

D gene: NA
V gene: TRBV29-1
J gene: TRBJ2-5
clone size: NA
CDR3 protein: CSIGLAGETQYF
CDR3 DNA: TGCAGCATTGGGCTAGCAGGCGAGACCCAGTACTTC

D gene: TRBD1
V gene: TRBV28
J gene: TRBJ1-1
clone size: NA
CDR3 protein: CASSSMGQGVGTEAFF
CDR3 DNA: TGTGCCAGCAGTTCCATGGGACAGGGGGTCGGGACTGAAGCTTTCTTT

D gene: NA
V gene: TRBV6-5
J gene: TRBJ1-6
clone size: NA
CDR3 protein: CARDPREIFFPLHF
CDR3 DNA: TGTGCCAGGGACCCGAGGGAGATTTTTTTCCCCCTCCACTTT